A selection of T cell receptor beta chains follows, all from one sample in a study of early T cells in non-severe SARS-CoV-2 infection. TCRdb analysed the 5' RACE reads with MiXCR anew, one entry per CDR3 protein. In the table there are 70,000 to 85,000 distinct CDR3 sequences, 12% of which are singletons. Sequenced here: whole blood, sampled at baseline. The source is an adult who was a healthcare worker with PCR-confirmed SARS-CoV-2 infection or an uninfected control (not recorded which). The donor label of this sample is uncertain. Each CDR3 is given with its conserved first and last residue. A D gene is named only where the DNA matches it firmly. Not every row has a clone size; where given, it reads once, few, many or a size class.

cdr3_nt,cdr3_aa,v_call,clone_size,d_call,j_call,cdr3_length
TGTGCCAGCAGCGTATCAACAGGGCCGAGCTCCTACGAGCAGTACTTC,CASSVSTGPSSYEQYF,TRBV9,.,.,TRBJ2-7,16
TGTGCCAGCAGTTATGGCAGAGGGGGCACTGAAGCTTTCTTT,CASSYGRGGTEAFF,TRBV6-2/TRBV6-3,.,.,TRBJ1-1,14
TGTGCCAGTACTACCTCCCTGGGGGCAGGGGACCAGCCCCAGCATTTT,CASTTSLGAGDQPQHF,TRBV19,few,.,TRBJ1-5,16
TGCGCCAGCAGCGCCCTCCGGGACAGGGGGATCAATGAGCAGTTCTTC,CASSALRDRGINEQFF,TRBV5-1,.,TRBD1,TRBJ2-1,16
TGCAGTGCGGGAGGGGCGGGGGATACGCAGTATTTT,CSAGGAGDTQYF,TRBV20-1,many,TRBD2,TRBJ2-3,12
TGTGCCAGCTCACCACTGACTAGCGGTAACACAGATACGCAGTATTTT,CASSPLTSGNTDTQYF,TRBV18,.,TRBD2,TRBJ2-3,16
TGTGCCAGCAGCTTAGGCCTTATTGGGACAGATACGCAGTATTTT,CASSLGLIGTDTQYF,TRBV11-2,few,.,TRBJ2-3,15
TGTGCCAGCAGCCGTGCAGGTCGGGGTTACGAGCAGTACTTC,CASSRAGRGYEQYF,TRBV7-3,many,.,TRBJ2-7,14
TGTGCCTGGGGTCCGGGTCAAGAATCACCCCTCCACTTT,CAWGPGQESPLHF,TRBV30,once,.,TRBJ1-6,13
TGTGCCAGCAGTTACTCCCAAGGGTCGGTCACTGAAGCTTTCTTT,CASSYSQGSVTEAFF,TRBV6-6,many,.,TRBJ1-1,15